These 26 T cell receptor beta chains share one sample of origin, sequenced in a study of OX40 agonist ivuxolimab in advanced cancers. The table came from immunoSEQ multiplex PCR; TCRdb's copy has only in-frame clones and leaves some out. The table includes tens of thousands of clones, about 89% detected once. The source was CD4+ or CD8+ T cells sorted from blood, collected in a trial of the OX40 agonist ivuxolimab. These receptors came from an adult with an advanced solid tumor such as melanoma, head and neck, liver or kidney cancer.

The V gene is TRBV2, the J gene TRBJ2-5, with D perhaps TRBD1 or TRBD2 (6 bases each). The V end was cut by 3 bases, the J end by 5 bases, with 16 bases between. The length of the CDR3 is 15 residues. The germline gives CDR1 SNHLY, CDR2 FYNNEI. The chain's CDR3 is CASSDLRGVGETQYF. The CDR3 bases are TGTGCCAGCAGTGATTTGAGGGGGGTGGGCGAGACCCAGTACTTC.

V and J are TRBV5-1 and TRBJ2-3, with 8 nucleotides matching TRBD1. J lost 5 bases, V lost 4 bases, and 6 bases had no gene match. The length of the CDR3 is 14 residues. The V gene's germline CDR1 is SGHRS and CDR2 YFSETQ. DNA of the CDR3: TGCGCCAGCAGCCTCGACAGGGGTCAAGATACGCAGTATTTT. This sequence encodes CASSLDRGQDTQYF.

There are a few counts of this clone. The chain recombines TRBV29-1 with TRBJ2-1, with D possibly matching TRBD1 (6 bases). Looked up from germline, CDR1 is SQVTM and CDR2 is ANQGSEA. Trimming left V 4 bases short and J 4 bases short, with 11 bases between. The CDR3 runs 13 residues. CDR3 region: CSVAGVVYNEQFF. As DNA, the CDR3 is TGCAGCGTTGCAGGGGTAGTATACAATGAGCAGTTCTTC.

The gene calls are TRBV18 and TRBJ2-1; the match to TRBD2 covers 12 bases. The CDR3 length is 15 residues. Germline V gene sequence: CDR1 KGHSH, CDR2 LQKENI. The J segment lost 8 bases and the V segment lost 3 bases, leaving 5 bases of the junction unmatched. The chain's CDR3 is CASSPSLAGGDEQFF. DNA for the CDR3: TGTGCCAGCTCACCCTCCCTAGCGGGGGGGGATGAGCAGTTCTTC.

The chain couples TRBV28 to TRBJ1-1, with D possibly matching TRBD1 (5 bases). Trimming took 5 bases from V and 0 from J, leaving 13 bases between them. CDR1 and CDR2 from the germline V gene are MDHEN and SYDVKM. The CDR3 contains 15 residues. CDR3 protein: CASSPRRGMNTEAFF. CDR3 nucleotide sequence: TGTGCCAGCAGTCCACGACGGGGGATGAACACTGAAGCTTTCTTT.

J is TRBJ2-3 and V is TRBV9; perhaps TRBD2 as D (5 bases). The CDR3 spans 16 residues. Trimming took off 0 bases at V and 3 bases at J, with 14 bases between the two ends. CDR1 SGDLS and CDR2 YYNGEE come from the germline V gene. CDR3 DNA sequence: TGTGCCAGCAGCGTAGCGGCTAGCCAGAGGACAGATACGCAGTATTTT. Translated: CASSVAASQRTDTQYF.

V gene TRBV6-6 combines with J gene TRBJ1-6; TRBD1 agrees at 10 bases. Germline CDR1 and CDR2: MNHNY and SVGAGI (reference sequence). J lost 10 bases, V lost 7 bases, and 4 bases had no gene match. The CDR3 has 13 residues. Written as DNA, the CDR3 is TGTGCCAGCATTGACAGGGGGCTGTCACCCCTCCACTTT. Protein product: CASIDRGLSPLHF.

The genes are TRBV12-5 and TRBJ2-2; 10 bases are shared with TRBD2. V lost 2 bases to trimming and J lost 1 base; unmatched junction nucleotides: 4. Germline assignment: CDR1 LGHNT and CDR2 FRNRAP. The CDR3 length is 17 residues. This CDR3 reads CASGLSASGRNTGELFF. The CDR3 nucleotides are TGTGCTAGTGGTTTGTCGGCTAGCGGGAGGAACACCGGGGAGCTGTTTTTT.

Turning to this clone: The sample contains more than one DNA sequence encoding this CDR3. Written as DNA, the CDR3 is TGCAGCGGGGACCGAACAGGAGATACGCAGTATTTT. Amino acid sequence: CSGDRTGDTQYF. This chain links TRBV29-1 with TRBJ2-3; either TRBD1 or TRBD2 may fit D (5 bases each). Trimming removed 7 bases from V and 5 bases from J, with 13 bases in between. This CDR3 contains 12 residues. The V gene's germline CDR1 is SQVTM and CDR2 ANQGSEA.

CDR3 in amino acids: CASSTYGQSEQYF. For the CDR3, the DNA is TGTGCCAGTAGTACTTATGGACAGAGCGAGCAGTACTTC. The chain combines TRBV19 with TRBJ2-7; possible D gene TRBD1, 6 bases. Deletions cut 4 bases from V and 6 bases from J, with 13 bases between. Germline assignment: CDR1 LNHDA and CDR2 SQIVND (reference sequence). The length of the CDR3 is 13 residues.

V gene TRBV19 combines with J gene TRBJ2-7; a weak D match, TRBD1 (6 bases). This CDR3 spans 14 amino acids. Looked up from germline, CDR1 is LNHDA and CDR2 is SQIVND (reference sequence). V was cut by 3 bases and J by 0 bases, with 9 bases left in between. The CDR3 bases are TGTGCCAGTAGTATGACAGGCCTCTCCTACGAGCAGTACTTC. It is translated as CASSMTGLSYEQYF. Full variable domain (remainder filled in from reference TRBV19 and TRBJ2-7): DGGITQSPKYLFRKEGQNVTLSCEQNLNHDAMYWYRQDPGQGLRLIYYSQIVNDFQKGDIAEGYSVSREKKESFPLTVTSAQKNPTAFYLCASSMTGLSYEQYFGPGTRLTVT.

This sequence joins TRBV5-4 and TRBJ2-7; 8 bases are shared with TRBD1. There are 15 residues in the CDR3. The junction had 2 bases not matched to a gene; V was cut back by 0 bases and J by 0 bases. Looked up from germline, CDR1 is SGHNT and CDR2 is YYREEE (reference sequence). CDR3: CASSLAGTGSYEQYF. The CDR3 nucleotides are TGTGCCAGCAGCTTGGCCGGGACAGGCTCCTACGAGCAGTACTTC.

J is TRBJ1-1 and V is TRBV10-3, with D uncertain. Germline CDR1 is ENHRY and CDR2 is SYGVKD. The CDR3 covers 11 residues. Trimming cost V 8 bases and J 2 bases, with 6 bases left between them. The CDR3: CAIGVNTEAFF. The DNA for the CDR3 is TGTGCCATCGGGGTTAACACTGAAGCTTTCTTT.

This clone showed up just once. The V and J genes are TRBV28 and TRBJ1-5, with unresolved D. This CDR3 has 13 residues. V lost 7 bases and J lost 4, with 11 bases in between. Germline V lookup: CDR1 MDHEN, CDR2 SYDVKM. The CDR3: CASNRDGNQPQHF. DNA of the CDR3: TGTGCCAGCAATCGCGACGGAAATCAGCCCCAGCATTTT.

This clone has just one count. The genes are TRBV14 and TRBJ1-1; weak D call: TRBD1 (5 bases). The germline V gene encodes CDR1 SGHDN and CDR2 FVKESK. The CDR3 contains 14 residues. V dropped 0 bases and J dropped 11 bases, with 16 bases sitting between them. CDR3 sequence reads: CASSQDNGAGSAFF. CDR3 sequence (DNA): TGTGCCAGCAGCCAAGATAACGGGGCCGGCTCGGCTTTCTTT. Together with reference TRBV14 and TRBJ1-1, the CDR3 gives the full variable domain: EAGVTQFPSHSVIEKGQTVTLRCDPISGHDNLYWYRRVMGKEIKFLLHFVKESKQDESGMPNNRFLAERTGGTYSTLKVQPAELEDSGVYFCASSQDNGAGSAFFGQGTRLTVV.

The gene calls are TRBV7-2 and TRBJ1-3; D is undetermined. Germline V gene data show CDR1 as SGHTA and CDR2 as FQGNSA. The CDR3 runs 15 residues. Trimming stripped 2 bases from V and 4 bases from J, with 12 bases between. The CDR3 protein is CASSLMPAGGNTIYF. The CDR3 DNA is TGTGCCAGCAGCTTAATGCCGGCGGGGGGAAACACCATATATTTT. The full variable domain, its missing parts supplied by reference TRBV7-2 and TRBJ1-3, is GAGVSQSPSNKVTEKGKDVELRCDPISGHTALYWYRQSLGQGLEFLIYFQGNSAPDKSGLPSDRFSAERTGGSVSTLTIQRTQQEDSAVYLCASSLMPAGGNTIYFGEGSWLTVV.

The rearrangement links TRBV7-9 to TRBJ2-3; no clear D. The CDR3 extends over 16 amino acids. Between the trimmed V and J ends, which lost 2 bases and 2 bases, there was a span of 14 bases. Germline V CDR1 and CDR2: SEHNR, FQNEAQ (reference sequence). The CDR3 sequence is CASSLSPFTTTDTQYF. The CDR3 DNA sequence: TGTGCCAGCAGCTTATCTCCCTTCACCACCACAGATACGCAGTATTTT. Full variable domain (remainder filled in from reference TRBV7-9 and TRBJ2-3): DTGVSQNPRHKITKRGQNVTFRCDPISEHNRLYWYRQTLGQGPEFLTYFQNEAQLEKSRLLSDRFSAERPKGSFSTLEIQRTEQGDSAMYLCASSLSPFTTTDTQYFGPGTRLTVL.

The rearrangement uses TRBV5-4 and TRBJ2-3; D is unresolved. The CDR3 runs to 14 residues. Germline assignment: CDR1 SGHNT and CDR2 YYREEE (reference sequence). With 4 bases removed from V and 0 bases from J, the gap between germline ends came to 9 bases. The CDR3 DNA sequence: TGTGCCAGCAGCCCTACAGCCAGCACAGATACGCAGTATTTT. Protein product: CASSPTASTDTQYF.

This chain uses TRBV4-1 with TRBJ2-2; D uncertain. CDR3 length: 17 amino acids. The germline gives CDR1 MGHRA, CDR2 YSYEKL. Trimming cost V 1 base and J 7 bases, with 19 bases left between them. Here the CDR3 reads CASSQVGWVSLIGELFF. Here the CDR3 DNA reads TGCGCCAGCAGCCAAGTCGGCTGGGTTAGCTTAATCGGGGAGCTGTTTTTT.

The gene calls are TRBV9 and TRBJ1-2, with unresolved D. The CDR3 spans 14 residues. CDR1 SGDLS and CDR2 YYNGEE come from the germline V gene. Trimming shortened V by 2 bases and J by 6 bases, and 14 bases separated the two germline ends. CDR3 nucleotides: TGTGCCAGCAGCGTCACGTCAGAGAGTGATGGCTACACCTTC. Translation: CASSVTSESDGYTF.

Here the CDR3 DNA reads TGCGCCAGCAGCTTGCAGGGGACGAACACTGAAGCTTTCTTT. Its protein is CASSLQGTNTEAFF. The chain combines TRBV5-1 with TRBJ1-1; TRBD1 might be the D (6 bases). Germline CDR1 SGHRS, CDR2 YFSETQ. CDR3 length: 14 residues. Trimming removed 1 base from V and 1 base from J, with 8 bases in between. Looking up the rest from reference TRBV5-1 and TRBJ1-1 gives the full variable domain: KAGVTQTPRYLIKTRGQQVTLSCSPISGHRSVSWYQQTPGQGLQFLFEYFSETQRNKGNFPGRFSGRQFSNSRSEMNVSTLELGDSALYLCASSLQGTNTEAFFGQGTRLTVV.

Comments on this clone: An end of the junction does not agree with germline; a read error may underlie this. CDR3 region: CARSLVPF. Written as DNA, the CDR3 is TGTGCCAGAAGCTTGGTCCCCTTC. The chain carries TRBV5-3 and TRBJ2-7; D is ambiguous. TRBV5-3 is given ORF status, its function remaining uncertain. The CDR3 runs 8 residues.

The V and J genes are TRBV27 and TRBJ1-1; D not certain. V was shortened by 5 bases and J by 0 bases, with 10 bases between the two germline ends. Germline V gene sequence: CDR1 MNHEY, CDR2 SMNVEV (reference sequence). The CDR3 loop spans 14 amino acids. DNA for the CDR3: TGTGCCAGCAGTCCCCTCACAGTGAACACTGAAGCTTTCTTT. It translates to CASSPLTVNTEAFF.

The chain recombines TRBV28 with TRBJ2-4; TRBD2 is a possible D gene (6 bases). In germline, CDR1 is MDHEN, CDR2 SYDVKM. The CDR3 extends over 13 amino acids. The ends were cut back, 6 bases at V and 0 bases at J, with 6 bases in the middle. The CDR3 is CASRGGAKNIQYF. The CDR3 bases are TGTGCCAGCAGGGGAGGAGCCAAAAACATTCAGTACTTC. Full variable domain (rest looked up from reference TRBV28 and TRBJ2-4): DVKVTQSSRYLVKRTGEKVFLECVQDMDHENMFWYRQDPGLGLRLIYFSYDVKMKEKGDIPEGYSVSREKKERFSLILESASTNQTSMYLCASRGGAKNIQYFGAGTRLSVL.

The CDR3 here is CASSRDASTDTQYF. In DNA, the CDR3 is TGTGCCAGCAGCCGGGACGCCAGCACAGATACGCAGTATTTT. The V gene is TRBV7-9, the J gene TRBJ2-3; D is possibly TRBD1 or TRBD2 (5 bases each). CDR1 is SEHNR, CDR2 FQNEAQ, per germline (reference sequence). The CDR3 extends over 14 amino acids. V lost 5 bases to trimming and J lost 0 bases, with 9 bases between them.

This clone occurred once. The chain combines TRBV28 with TRBJ2-2, with 8 bases lining up with TRBD1. The CDR3 spans 13 residues. Germline trimming cut 7 bases from V and 6 bases from J; bases unmatched to any gene: 4. Germline V gene data show CDR1 as MDHEN and CDR2 as SYDVKM. The CDR3 spells CASTGGAPGELFF. The CDR3 DNA is TGTGCCAGCACAGGGGGCGCCCCCGGGGAGCTGTTTTTT.